This T cell receptor (beta chain) emerged from a study of blood T cells in healthy people across ages. The draw of peripheral blood yielded 8.5 to 10 milliliters from each donor. The total RNA that was extracted per sample amounted to at least 6 micrograms. CDR1 is LGHNA, CDR2 YSLEER, per germline. This CDR3 comprises 16 residues. Combining a sample-barcoded 5' primer with a J-beta primer mix, a second PCR ran for roughly 7 to 12 cycles. Each cDNA molecule, via a template-switch adaptor with 12 random nucleotides, was tagged. MiXCR, applied by TCRdb to the 5' RACE reads, yields one record per CDR3 protein. In the table there are 700,000 to 950,000 distinct CDR3 sequences, more than 40% of which are singletons. This clonotype was found once. No antigen is known for it. Study outcomes and limitations: Observed TCR beta diversity per million T cells went down as age went up. This fall followed a roughly linear course with age.

The sequenced sample was blood. This clonotype was obtained from a woman in her sixties in good health. The rearrangement links TRBV4-3 to TRBJ2-1; D is ambiguous. With the DNA end fitting TRBJ2-7 better, the J assignment may be wrong. This CDR3 is CASSQEGHSSYNEQYF. The DNA of the CDR3 is TGCGCCAGCAGCCAAGAAGGCCACAGCTCCTACAATGAGCAGTACTTC.